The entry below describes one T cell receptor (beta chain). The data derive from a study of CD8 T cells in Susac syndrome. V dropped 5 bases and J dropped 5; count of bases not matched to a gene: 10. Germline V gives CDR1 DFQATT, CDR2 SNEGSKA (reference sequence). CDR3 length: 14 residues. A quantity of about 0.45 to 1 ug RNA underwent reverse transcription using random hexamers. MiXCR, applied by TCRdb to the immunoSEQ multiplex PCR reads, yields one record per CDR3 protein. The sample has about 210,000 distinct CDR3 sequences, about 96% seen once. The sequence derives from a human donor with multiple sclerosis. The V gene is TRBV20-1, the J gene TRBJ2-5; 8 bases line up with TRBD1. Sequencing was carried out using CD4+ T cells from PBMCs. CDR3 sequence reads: CSAVGQGGWETQYF. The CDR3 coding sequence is TGCAGTGCTGTTGGACAGGGCGGTTGGGAGACCCAGTACTTC.